This entry lists 18 T cell receptor beta chains sequenced from one sample in a study of graft-versus-host responses after intestinal transplantation. The data were produced by immunoSEQ multiplex PCR, yet TCRdb's version contains in-frame clones alone and is incomplete. Here the sample spans roughly 120,000 clones, 90% being singletons. These receptors have no known antigen. The sequencing here drew on unstimulated CD4+ T cells sorted from spleen or lymph node cells, taken before intestinal transplant. The receptor set was obtained from a human donor who received an intestinal transplant.

The chain uses TRBV5-1 and TRBJ2-1; D unclear. The CDR3 is 14 residues long. V dropped 0 bases and J dropped 7 bases, with 11 bases sitting between them. Germline V gene lookup returns CDR1 SGHRS and CDR2 YFSETQ. The CDR3 reads CASSLATYVNEQFF. CDR3 nucleotides: TGCGCCAGCAGCTTGGCGACTTACGTGAATGAGCAGTTCTTC.

J is TRBJ2-3 and V is TRBV10-3; D possibly corresponds to TRBD2 (6 bases). There are 13 residues in the CDR3. CDR1 and CDR2 (germline): ENHRY, SYGVKD. V lost 9 bases and J 2 bases, leaving 12 bases between the germline ends. CDR3 residues: CAIGGEATDTQYF. The CDR3 DNA reads as TGTGCCATAGGAGGGGAGGCCACAGATACGCAGTATTTT.

The DNA for the CDR3 is TGTGCCAGCAGTTTATTAGGGACAGCCAATGAAAAACTGTTTTTT. As protein: CASSLLGTANEKLFF. The gene calls are TRBV28 and TRBJ1-4; 7 nucleotides match TRBD1. From germline, CDR1 is MDHEN and CDR2 SYDVKM. V gave up 1 base and J gave up 5 bases; unmatched junction bases: 4. CDR3 length: 15 residues.

The DNA for the CDR3 is TGTGCCAGCAGCCAAGAATGGGACATTACCTACGAGCAGTACTTC. It yields the protein CASSQEWDITYEQYF. The chain combines TRBV4-2 with TRBJ2-7, with a tentative D call TRBD1 (6 bases). Trimming removed 0 bases at V and 2 bases at J, with 11 bases between. The CDR3 length is 15 residues. The germline V gene has CDR1 LGHNA and CDR2 YNFKEQ.

The chain links TRBV6-6 to TRBJ1-1; 7 bases match TRBD1. Trimming removed 7 bases from V and 5 bases from J; junction bases left unmatched: 13. The V gene's germline CDR1 is MNHNY and CDR2 SVGAGI (reference sequence). There are 15 residues in the CDR3. DNA for the CDR3: TGTGCCAGCAAACAGGGGATGGTCGATGGGACTGAAGCTTTCTTT. Protein: CASKQGMVDGTEAFF.

The rearrangement links TRBV5-5 to TRBJ2-6; D is possibly TRBD2 (5 bases). The CDR3 consists of 19 residues. The ends were cut back, 6 bases at V and 0 bases at J, with 22 bases in the middle. CDR1 SGHKS and CDR2 YYEKEE come from the germline V gene (reference sequence). DNA of the CDR3: TGTGCCAGCACCGCGGGTAAATGGGTATCAGCCTCTGGGGCCAACGTCCTGACTTTC. The encoded protein is CASTAGKWVSASGANVLTF.

The chain is built from TRBV4-3 and TRBJ2-1; 7 bases are shared with TRBD2. V was clipped by 1 base and J by 9 bases; unmatched bases: 6. In germline, CDR1 is LGHNA, CDR2 YSLEER. The CDR3 extends over 14 amino acids. CDR3 nucleotides: TGCGCCAGCAGCCAAGTGGGAGGGTCGCGTGAGCAGTTCTTC. Translation: CASSQVGGSREQFF.

This sequence joins TRBV11-2 and TRBJ2-1; D unresolved. Germline V gives CDR1 SGHAT, CDR2 FQNNGV. The CDR3 totals 16 residues. With 4 bases removed from V and 0 bases from J, the gap between germline ends came to 13 bases. The CDR3 is CASSSDLASSYNEQFF. For the CDR3, the DNA is TGTGCCAGCAGCTCCGATTTGGCAAGCTCCTACAATGAGCAGTTCTTC.

The V gene is TRBV12-2, the J gene TRBJ2-5; the table gives TRBD1 as D, unverified against the DNA. TRBV12-2 is shown as a pseudogene. This CDR3 is built from 14 residues. CDR3 DNA sequence: TGTGCAAGTCGCCCCGGGACAGCCCAAGAGACCCAGTACTTC. This codes for CASRPGTAQETQYF.

CDR3 loop: CASWVGQGGSYEQYF. Here the CDR3 DNA reads TGTGCCAGCTGGGTCGGACAGGGGGGCTCCTACGAGCAGTACTTC. The rearrangement uses TRBV6-1 and TRBJ2-7, with 10 bases identical to TRBD1. CDR3 size: 15 residues. Trimming cost V 8 bases and J 0 bases; bases outside gene matches: 7. Germline V gives CDR1 MNHNS, CDR2 SASEGT.

As concerns this clone: The sample contains more than one DNA sequence encoding this CDR3. This chain uses TRBV2 with TRBJ2-5, with D perhaps matching TRBD1 (6 bases). The CDR3 has 13 amino acids. Trimming shortened V by 6 bases and J by 4 bases, and 12 bases separated the two germline ends. Germline V gives CDR1 SNHLY, CDR2 FYNNEI. CDR3 protein: CASRGAGAETQYF. In DNA, the CDR3 is TGTGCCAGCAGAGGAGCAGGGGCAGAGACCCAGTACTTC.

The chain recombines TRBV29-1 with TRBJ1-4; D remains unclear. Germline lookup yields CDR1 SQVTM and CDR2 ANQGSEA. The CDR3 spans 12 residues. Trimming cost V 8 bases and J 1 base, with 8 bases left between them. CDR3 loop: CSFGRTNEKLFF. DNA for the CDR3: TGCAGCTTCGGGAGAACTAATGAAAAACTGTTTTTT.

The DNA for the CDR3 is TGTGCCAGCGATCAGGGTTTGGCAAATCAGCCCCAGCATTTT. Amino acids: CASDQGLANQPQHF. The rearrangement uses TRBV6-5 and TRBJ1-5; a possible D gene is TRBD1 (5 bases). The CDR3 has 14 amino acids. Deletions cut 8 bases from V and 4 bases from J, with 15 bases between. The germline V gene has CDR1 MNHEY and CDR2 SVGAGI.

The chain carries TRBV6-4 and TRBJ2-3, with 9 positions matching TRBD1. The J segment lost 1 base and the V segment lost 8 bases, leaving 10 bases of the junction unmatched. Germline lookup yields CDR1 MRHNA and CDR2 SNTAGT. This CDR3 has 16 residues. CDR3 sequence: CASSQGTGSGTDTQYF. CDR3 coding DNA: TGTGCCAGCTCCCAAGGGACAGGGAGCGGCACAGATACGCAGTATTTT.

The CDR3 here is CASRVDKLHQPQHF. The DNA for the CDR3 is TGTGCCAGCAGGGTTGACAAACTGCATCAGCCCCAGCATTTT. This rearrangement joins TRBV2 to TRBJ1-5; D is unclear. Per the germline V gene, CDR1 is SNHLY and CDR2 is FYNNEI. The CDR3 has 14 residues. V lost 6 bases and J lost 5, with 14 bases in between.

This chain links TRBV19 with TRBJ2-1; 7 bases line up with TRBD2. V shed 7 bases, J shed 4 bases, and the junction held 10 bases outside the gene matches. The germline CDR1 and CDR2 sequences are LNHDA and SQIVND (reference sequence). The length of the CDR3 is 15 residues. Here the CDR3 reads CASTIRLAVYNEQFF. The CDR3 DNA sequence: TGTGCCAGTACCATCCGGCTAGCGGTTTACAATGAGCAGTTCTTC.

The chain recombines TRBV10-3 with TRBJ2-5, with 11 bases aligning to TRBD2. CDR1 is ENHRY and CDR2 is SYGVKD in the germline V gene. Trimming took 7 bases from V and 5 from J; bases not matched to a gene: 6. The CDR3 spans 14 residues. Here the CDR3 reads CAIKTSGSSETQYF. The CDR3 DNA is TGTGCCATCAAAACTAGCGGGAGCTCGGAGACCCAGTACTTC.

The rearrangement uses TRBV5-1 and TRBJ2-5; a possible D gene is TRBD2 (5 bases). Germline CDR1 and CDR2: SGHRS and YFSETQ. The V end lost 1 base, the J end lost 1 base, and 8 bases lay between the germline ends. CDR3 length equals 14 residues. CDR3 residues: CASSLTRPQETQYF. The CDR3 region has the DNA TGCGCCAGCAGCTTGACTAGGCCCCAAGAGACCCAGTACTTC. The full variable domain, rest sourced from reference TRBV5-1 and TRBJ2-5, is KAGVTQTPRYLIKTRGQQVTLSCSPISGHRSVSWYQQTPGQGLQFLFEYFSETQRNKGNFPGRFSGRQFSNSRSEMNVSTLELGDSALYLCASSLTRPQETQYFGPGTRLLVL.